The 22 T cell receptor beta chains below come from one sample, sequenced in a study of STAT5B mutations in CD4+ large granular lymphocyte leukemia. The method was immunoSEQ multiplex PCR; TCRdb's version includes in-frame clones alone and lacks a portion of them. The sample carries around 27,000 clones, roughly 75% recorded once. The sample taken for sequencing was CD4+ T cells from blood buffy coats. The receptors were gathered from a human donor in good health.

This rearrangement joins TRBV30 to TRBJ2-5, with D possibly matching TRBD2 (5 bases). The CDR3 loop spans 12 amino acids. V lost 3 bases and J 4 bases, leaving 9 bases between the germline ends. The germline gives CDR1 GTSNPN, CDR2 SVGIG (reference sequence). CDR3 bases: TGTGCCTGGAGAGCCGGGATAGAGACCCAGTACTTC. This sequence encodes CAWRAGIETQYF.

This clone appeared once. This chain joins TRBV7-2 and TRBJ2-5; tentatively, D is TRBD2 (7 bases). The V end lost 3 bases, the J end lost 3 bases, and 17 bases lay between the germline ends. The CDR3 runs to 16 residues. The germline V gene has CDR1 SGHTA and CDR2 FQGNSA. The CDR3 nucleotides are TGTGCCAGCAGCTTCCCGACGGGGGGCCAGAAAGAGACCCAGTACTTC. This sequence encodes CASSFPTGGQKETQYF.

The chain uses TRBV15 and TRBJ2-1; D gene unclear. The germline V and J ends were trimmed by 0 bases and 7 bases, with 7 bases remaining between them. This CDR3 spans 13 amino acids. From germline, CDR1 is LNHNV and CDR2 YYDKDF (reference sequence). The CDR3: CATSREGRNEQFF. DNA for the CDR3: TGTGCCACCAGCAGAGAGGGCAGAAATGAGCAGTTCTTC.

This clone was observed a single time. The chain combines TRBV6-5 with TRBJ2-5, with a tentative D call TRBD2 (5 bases). The CDR3 covers 14 residues. V lost 6 bases to trimming and J lost 1 base, with 12 bases between them. CDR1 and CDR2 (germline): MNHEY, SVGAGI. Here the CDR3 DNA reads TGTGCCAGCAGCCGTAGCGAGATCCAAGAGACCCAGTACTTC. Its protein product is CASSRSEIQETQYF.

The gene calls are TRBV10-3 and TRBJ2-1; 7 bases agree with TRBD1. V lost 3 bases and J lost 7; bases outside the gene matches: 9. The length of the CDR3 is 15 residues. The germline gives CDR1 ENHRY, CDR2 SYGVKD. The CDR3 sequence: CAISEGTAGRNEQFF. The CDR3 DNA reads as TGTGCCATCAGTGAAGGGACAGCAGGACGGAATGAGCAGTTCTTC.

The V call is TRBV27, the J call TRBJ1-1; TRBD1 aligns across 7 bases. The germline CDR1 and CDR2 sequences are MNHEY and SMNVEV (reference sequence). V dropped 5 bases and J dropped 1; count of bases not matched to a gene: 4. The CDR3 runs to 14 residues. CDR3 region: CASSLRQGNTEAFF. Written as DNA, the CDR3 is TGTGCCAGCAGTCTTCGACAGGGGAACACTGAAGCTTTCTTT.

J is TRBJ2-1 and V is TRBV5-6, with 9 bases that match TRBD2. The junction had 6 bases not matched to a gene; V was cut back by 4 bases and J by 1 base. This CDR3 is 16 amino acids long. Germline CDR1 is SGHDT and CDR2 is YYEEEE. CDR3 in DNA: TGTGCCAGCAGCCCTGGACTAGCGAGATCCTACAATGAGCAGTTCTTC. This encodes CASSPGLARSYNEQFF. Variable domain in full (rest from reference TRBV5-6 and TRBJ2-1): DAGVTQSPTHLIKTRGQQVTLRCSPKSGHDTVSWYQQALGQGPQFIFQYYEEEERQRGNFPDRFSGHQFPNYSSELNVNALLLGDSALYLCASSPGLARSYNEQFFGPGTRLTVL.

This chain connects TRBV28 to TRBJ2-2; 11 bases align to TRBD2. Trimming took 5 bases from V and 5 from J; bases not matched to a gene: 7. CDR3 length: 16 residues. From germline, CDR1 is MDHEN and CDR2 SYDVKM. In DNA form, the CDR3 reads TGTGCCAGCAGTCGCGAGGGACTAGCGGTTACCGGGGAGCTGTTTTTT. It encodes CASSREGLAVTGELFF.

The V gene is TRBV5-4, the J gene TRBJ2-7, with 11 nucleotides matching TRBD2. The germline CDR1 and CDR2 sequences are SGHNT and YYREEE (reference sequence). V trimming: 1 base; J trimming: 3 bases; junction bases outside the gene matches: 0. The CDR3 sequence is 14 residues long. In nucleotides, the CDR3 is TGTGCCAGCAGCTTGACTAGCGGGAGCTACGAGCAGTACTTC. Its translation is CASSLTSGSYEQYF.

In the case of this clone: Other nucleotide sequences from this sample produce the same CDR3. This sequence joins TRBV7-2 and TRBJ2-2; D ambiguous. This CDR3 has 15 residues. Looked up from germline, CDR1 is SGHTA and CDR2 is FQGNSA. V was clipped by 5 bases and J by 1 base, with 11 bases between them. The CDR3 loop is CASSLGLGNTGELFF. CDR3 nucleotides: TGTGCCAGCAGCCTCGGGCTAGGGAACACCGGGGAGCTGTTTTTT.

This rearrangement joins TRBV19 to TRBJ1-4, with D unclear. CDR1 and CDR2 (germline): LNHDA, SQIVND (reference sequence). The CDR3 totals 14 residues. V lost 8 bases, J lost 2 bases, and 12 bases lay in between. DNA of the CDR3: TGTGCCAGTTCGACTGGGCAGACTAATGAAAAACTGTTTTTT. Protein sequence: CASSTGQTNEKLFF.

This clone turned up a few times. This chain connects TRBV7-6 to TRBJ2-1; 10 positions agree with TRBD1. Germline loops: CDR1 SGHVS, CDR2 FNYEAQ. The CDR3 is made up of 16 amino acids. V was clipped by 5 bases and J by 9 bases; unmatched bases: 13. CDR3 residues: CASSRRGQGVTGEQFF. Here the CDR3 DNA reads TGTGCCAGCAGCCGTAGAGGACAGGGGGTGACTGGTGAGCAGTTCTTC.

In its sample, this clone was seen a few times. This chain connects TRBV25-1 to TRBJ2-7; 9 bases agree with TRBD1. The CDR3 is made up of 14 amino acids. The germline CDR1 and CDR2 sequences are MGHDK and SYGVNS. Trimming removed 3 bases from V and 9 bases from J; junction bases left unmatched: 9. In nucleotides, the CDR3 is TGTGCCAGCAGTGAGACCGGGACAGGGTTTAGGCAGTACTTC. This encodes CASSETGTGFRQYF.

This clone has more than one count but fewer than ten. This chain uses TRBV19 with TRBJ1-1, with D tentatively TRBD1 (6 bases). Germline lookup yields CDR1 LNHDA and CDR2 SQIVND (reference sequence). V dropped 6 bases and J dropped 3 bases, with 17 bases sitting between them. The CDR3 has 15 residues. The CDR3 DNA is TGTGCCAGTAGCCCGGGACACGGAAAATACACTGAAGCTTTCTTT. Its protein is CASSPGHGKYTEAFF.

The rearrangement links TRBV19 to TRBJ2-2; possibly TRBD2 for D (6 bases). Germline V gene lookup returns CDR1 LNHDA and CDR2 SQIVND (reference sequence). The CDR3 totals 19 residues. V was shortened by 3 bases and J by 2 bases, with 22 bases between the two germline ends. The CDR3 loop reads CASSMGPQWGEPNTGELFF. CDR3 sequence (DNA): TGTGCCAGTAGTATGGGGCCCCAGTGGGGGGAGCCAAACACCGGGGAGCTGTTTTTT.

This clone is deemed medium-sized. The chain recombines TRBV2 with TRBJ1-5, with 7 bases matching TRBD1. CDR3 length: 13 amino acids. V shed 6 bases and J 7 bases; nucleotides not matched to a gene: 6. The germline gives CDR1 SNHLY, CDR2 FYNNEI. The CDR3 region is CASSVGQAQPQHF. CDR3 coding DNA: TGTGCCAGCAGCGTCGGACAGGCCCAGCCCCAGCATTTT.

The chain employs TRBV6-6 and TRBJ1-2; D uncertain. Germline CDR1 MNHNY, CDR2 SVGAGI (reference sequence). The germline V and J ends were trimmed by 4 bases and 6 bases, with 9 bases remaining between them. The CDR3 has 12 amino acids. The CDR3 sequence: CASSFYRDGYTF. The DNA of the CDR3 is TGTGCCAGCAGTTTCTATCGGGATGGCTACACCTTC.

CDR3 loop: CASAVDLGGGNEKLFF. The CDR3 DNA reads as TGTGCTAGTGCCGTGGACCTCGGCGGAGGAAATGAAAAACTGTTTTTT. The chain joins TRBV12-5 to TRBJ1-4; D remains unclear. The CDR3 length is 16 residues. The germline gives CDR1 LGHNT, CDR2 FRNRAP. Trimming removed 7 bases at V and 5 bases at J, with 20 bases between.

This rearrangement joins TRBV5-4 to TRBJ1-4, with D possibly matching TRBD1 (5 bases). The ends were cut back, 4 bases at V and 0 bases at J, with 7 bases in the middle. Germline CDR1 and CDR2: SGHNT and YYREEE (reference sequence). The CDR3 has 14 amino acids. DNA of the CDR3: TGTGCCAGCAGCATAGGGGCAACTAATGAAAAACTGTTTTTT. Residues: CASSIGATNEKLFF.

In this sample, this clone is medium-sized (0.01 to 0.1%). V is TRBV20-1 and J is TRBJ1-1; a weak D match, TRBD1 (5 bases). Germline CDR1 DFQATT, CDR2 SNEGSKA (reference sequence). V gave up 3 bases and J gave up 6 bases, with 8 bases separating them. The length of the CDR3 is 11 residues. The CDR3 DNA reads as TGCAGTGCTAGGAGAGGGGCTGAAGCTTTCTTT. Amino acids: CSARRGAEAFF.

The gene calls are TRBV7-2 and TRBJ2-5, with 8 nucleotides matching TRBD1. The V gene's germline CDR1 is SGHTA and CDR2 FQGNSA. The CDR3 spans 16 residues. V lost 5 bases and J lost 1; bases outside the gene matches: 9. The CDR3 here is CASSLNRGSAQETQYF. The CDR3 bases are TGTGCCAGCAGCCTAAACAGGGGGTCAGCCCAAGAGACCCAGTACTTC.

This chain links TRBV11-2 with TRBJ1-1; D gene ambiguous. Trimming shortened V by 5 bases and J by 1 base, and 14 bases separated the two germline ends. The germline V gene encodes CDR1 SGHAT and CDR2 FQNNGV. CDR3 length equals 15 residues. DNA for the CDR3: TGTGCCAGCAGCCATGGACCGCCGCGGAACACTGAAGCTTTCTTT. Encoded protein: CASSHGPPRNTEAFF.